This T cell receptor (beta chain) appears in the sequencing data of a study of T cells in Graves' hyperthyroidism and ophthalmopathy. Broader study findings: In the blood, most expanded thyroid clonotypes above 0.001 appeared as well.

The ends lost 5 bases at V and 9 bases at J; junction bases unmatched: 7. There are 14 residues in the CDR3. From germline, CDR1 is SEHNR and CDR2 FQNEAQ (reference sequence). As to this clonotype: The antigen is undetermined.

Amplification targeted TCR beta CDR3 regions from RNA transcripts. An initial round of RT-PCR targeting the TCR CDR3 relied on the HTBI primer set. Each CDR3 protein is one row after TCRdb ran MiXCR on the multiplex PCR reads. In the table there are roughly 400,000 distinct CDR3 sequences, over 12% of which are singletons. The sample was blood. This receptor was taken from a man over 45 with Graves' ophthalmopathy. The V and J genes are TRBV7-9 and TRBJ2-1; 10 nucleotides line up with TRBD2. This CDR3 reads CASSPTSGNLEQFF. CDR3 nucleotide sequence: TGTGCCAGCAGCCCCACTAGCGGGAATCTTGAGCAGTTCTTC.